The rows below give T cell receptor beta chains drawn from one sample of a study of sequential checkpoint blockade in melanoma. Measured with immunoSEQ multiplex PCR; TCRdb has only the in-frame clones, and not every one. The data contain around 19,000 clones, approximately 26% of them seen just once; the ten biggest clones take up roughly 6.8%. The starting material was tumor tissue (inferred from file names), obtained from a patient given nivolumab and ipilimumab in sequence. These receptors all come from a human donor with melanoma. Each CDR3 is given with its conserved first and last residue. Each record gives: J gene, D gene, V gene, clone size, CDR3 protein, CDR3 DNA. The D gene is left open where the match is weak. Not all rows give a size; the values are once, few, many and, for expanded clones, a class.

TRBJ1-5 TRBD1 TRBV19 . CASSARQGNNQPQHF TGTGCCAGTAGTGCCAGACAGGGGAACAATCAGCCCCAGCATTTT
TRBJ2-1 TRBD2 TRBV28 . CASSRGTSGRAYNEQFF TGTGCCAGCAGTCGTGGGACTAGCGGGAGAGCATACAATGAGCAGTTCTTC
TRBJ2-7 TRBD2 TRBV9 few CASSGRSGSGSEQYF TGTGCCAGCAGCGGACGAAGCGGGAGCGGTTCCGAGCAGTACTTC
TRBJ1-6 . TRBV11-3 . CASSRTDRSSYNSPLHF TGTGCCAGCAGCCGGACCGACAGGAGCTCCTATAATTCACCCCTCCACTTT
TRBJ2-5 . TRBV23-1 few CASSLGSKRTQYF TGCGCCAGCAGCTTAGGTAGTAAGAGAACCCAGTACTTC
TRBJ2-1 . TRBV4-1 few CASSQEIRRDGEQFF TGCGCCAGCAGCCAAGAAATCAGACGAGATGGTGAGCAGTTCTTC
TRBJ2-2 . TRBV6-8 few CASRKTGMGVREGSRTGELFF TGTGCCAGCAGGAAGACAGGGATGGGGGTACGGGAGGGCTCCAGAACCGGGGAGCTGTTTTTT
TRBJ2-3 . TRBV11-3 . CASSLDFSSTDTQYF TGTGCCAGCAGCTTAGACTTCTCTAGCACAGATACGCAGTATTTT
TRBJ1-1 . TRBV9 few CASSVGDGTEAFF TGTGCCAGCAGCGTGGGGGACGGTACTGAAGCTTTCTTT
TRBJ2-2 TRBD1 TRBV23-1 . CASSQTGTTGELFF TGCGCCAGCAGCCAGACAGGGACCACCGGGGAGCTGTTTTTT
TRBJ1-4 TRBD1 TRBV18 few CASQRTGSNEKLFF TGTGCCAGCCAAAGGACAGGAAGTAATGAAAAACTGTTTTTT
TRBJ2-1 . TRBV6-8 many CAISGPIQTVRNYNEQFF TGTGCCATCAGTGGTCCCATTCAAACAGTTAGGAACTACAATGAGCAGTTCTTC
TRBJ2-2 . TRBV9 . CASSVGQGRTGELFF TGTGCCAGCAGCGTAGGCCAGGGTAGAACCGGGGAGCTGTTTTTT
TRBJ2-3 . TRBV11-3 many CASSRIAGTDTQYF TGTGCCAGCAGCAGGATAGCAGGGACAGATACGCAGTATTTT
TRBJ1-3 . TRBV28 . CASSPLQTTSGNTIYF TGTGCCAGCAGTCCCTTACAGACTACCTCTGGAAACACCATATATTTT
TRBJ1-1 TRBD1 TRBV11-3 few CASSLGTGGATEAFF TGTGCCAGCAGCTTAGGAACAGGGGGGGCCACTGAAGCTTTCTTT
TRBJ1-5 . TRBV11-3 few CASSLAYPEGNQPQHF TGTGCCAGCAGCTTGGCCTACCCAGAGGGCAATCAGCCCCAGCATTTT
TRBJ2-5 . TRBV28 . CASSSGARGTQYF TGTGCCAGCAGTAGTGGGGCACGCGGGACCCAGTACTTC
TRBJ2-2 TRBD2 TRBV9 few CASSVELAGVLSTGELFF TGTGCCAGCAGCGTAGAACTAGCGGGAGTTTTGAGCACCGGGGAGCTGTTTTTT
TRBJ2-7 TRBD1 TRBV5-1 . CASSLTGGTGAAYEQYF TGCGCCAGCAGCTTGACGGGGGGGACAGGGGCGGCCTACGAGCAGTACTTC
TRBJ2-3 TRBD2 TRBV30 few CAWSSGRLPGTDTQYF TGTGCCTGGAGTAGCGGGAGACTGCCGGGCACAGATACGCAGTATTTT
TRBJ1-1 TRBD1 TRBV11-3 many CASSSGTGSYDTEAFF TGTGCCAGCAGCTCTGGGACAGGGTCTTATGACACTGAAGCTTTCTTT
TRBJ2-3 TRBD2 TRBV9 . CASGPSLAGATDTQYF TGTGCCAGCGGACCCTCTTTAGCGGGGGCCACAGATACGCAGTATTTT
TRBJ1-1 TRBD1 TRBV11-3 few CASSWVRTGERRVSNTEAFF TGTGCCAGCAGCTGGGTCAGGACAGGGGAAAGAAGGGTTTCGAACACTGAAGCTTTCTTT
TRBJ2-5 . TRBV11-3 few CASSLIRDQETQYF TGTGCCAGCAGCTTGATTCGTGACCAAGAGACCCAGTACTTC
TRBJ1-2 . TRBV6-8 few CASSPTGVYGYTF TGTGCCAGCAGTCCGACAGGCGTCTATGGCTACACCTTC
TRBJ2-3 TRBD2 TRBV14 . CASSQEAGFGTDTQYF TGTGCCAGCAGCCAAGAAGCGGGGTTCGGCACAGATACGCAGTATTTT
TRBJ1-2 . TRBV29-1 . CSVATSYGGYGYTF TGCAGCGTTGCCACCAGTTATGGGGGCTATGGCTACACCTTC
TRBJ1-6 TRBD1 TRBV11-3 few CASSPGQLPNSPLHF TGTGCCAGCAGCCCGGGACAGCTCCCCAATTCACCCCTCCACTTT
TRBJ2-1 TRBD2 TRBV5-1 . CASSSSGRFSGEQFF TGCGCCAGCAGCTCTAGCGGGAGATTTTCTGGGGAGCAGTTCTTC
TRBJ2-3 . TRBV6-8 few CASSYSALDTQYF TGTGCCAGCAGTTACTCGGCGTTGGATACGCAGTATTTT
TRBJ1-1 . TRBV11-3 many CASSLSGTFMNTEAFF TGTGCCAGCAGCTTAAGCGGAACTTTCATGAACACTGAAGCTTTCTTT
TRBJ1-1 TRBD1 TRBV11-3 many CASSLGTDLYEAFF TGTGCCAGCAGCCTCGGGACAGACCTTTATGAAGCTTTCTTT
TRBJ1-4 TRBD1 TRBV6-7 . CASSWIGSRAGGLEKLFF TGTGCCAGCAGTTGGATTGGGAGCAGGGCAGGGGGTCTCGAAAAACTGTTTTTT
TRBJ2-7 . TRBV6-8 few CASSYSQGNYEQYF TGTGCCAGCAGTTACTCGCAGGGGAACTACGAGCAGTACTTC
TRBJ1-5 . TRBV30 . CAWSLDHQPQHF TGTGCCTGGAGCCTCGACCACCAGCCCCAGCATTTT
TRBJ2-3 . TRBV6-8 few CASSGVLVTQYF TGTGCCAGCAGTGGGGTCTTGGTTACGCAGTATTTT
TRBJ1-3 TRBD1 TRBV7-8 few CASSPGTGTGNTIYF TGTGCCAGCAGCCCCGGGACAGGGACTGGAAACACCATATATTTT
TRBJ2-7 . TRBV18 . CASSPPNRQTLDEQYF TGTGCCAGCTCACCCCCTAACCGACAGACCCTGGACGAGCAGTACTTC
TRBJ2-5 . TRBV14 few CASSQVLETQYF TGTGCCAGCAGCCAAGTTCTCGAGACCCAGTACTTC
TRBJ1-1 . TRBV19 . CASSIGGVWGTEAFF TGTGCCAGTAGTATAGGGGGAGTCTGGGGGACTGAAGCTTTCTTT
TRBJ2-5 TRBD2 TRBV6-8 . CASFYRTGGGETQYF TGTGCCAGCTTTTATAGGACCGGGGGAGGGGAGACCCAGTACTTC
TRBJ2-2 . TRBV9 . CASSERQGGTGELFF TGTGCCAGCAGTGAGCGGCAGGGGGGCACCGGGGAGCTGTTTTTT
TRBJ2-4 . TRBV30 . CAWSGVSKNIQYF TGTGCCTGGAGTGGGGTGTCCAAAAACATTCAGTACTTC
TRBJ2-3 TRBD2 TRBV11-3 . CASSWATSGRSDTQYF TGTGCCAGCAGCTGGGCGACTAGCGGGAGATCAGATACGCAGTATTTT